The 10 T cell receptor beta chains in this list originate from one sample, sequenced in a study of blood T cell repertoires in COVID-19. Sequencing was performed with immunoSEQ multiplex PCR; in TCRdb, only in-frame clones are kept and a portion is missing. The top ten hold around 13% of the sample, which has some 300,000 clones, about 88% seen once. Sequencing was done on a sample of peripheral blood. Receptor source: a woman between 65 and 79 years old with COVID-19, enrolled during active disease.

The chain is built from TRBV5-6 and TRBJ1-2, with D possibly matching TRBD1 (5 bases). Germline V gene lookup returns CDR1 SGHDT and CDR2 YYEEEE. V lost 1 base and J 4 bases, leaving 14 bases between the germline ends. The CDR3 is 15 amino acids. CDR3 in DNA: TGTGCCAGCAGCTTGAGGGGTCAGGGAGGCTATGGCTACACCTTC. Its translation is CASSLRGQGGYGYTF. Supplemented by reference TRBV5-6 and TRBJ1-2, the full variable domain reads DAGVTQSPTHLIKTRGQQVTLRCSPKSGHDTVSWYQQALGQGPQFIFQYYEEEERQRGNFPDRFSGHQFPNYSSELNVNALLLGDSALYLCASSLRGQGGYGYTFGSGTRLTVV.

The V gene is TRBV5-1, the J gene TRBJ2-3, with 10 bases identical to TRBD2. CDR1 and CDR2 from the germline V gene are SGHRS and YFSETQ. The CDR3 is 16 amino acids. With 4 bases clipped from V and 5 bases from J, the junction kept 10 bases outside the gene matches. The CDR3 nucleotides read TGCGCCAGCAGCCTAGAAGCGGGGGGGCCGGAAGATACGCAGTATTTT. Translating it yields CASSLEAGGPEDTQYF.

The chain couples TRBV24-1 to TRBJ2-3, with 9 nucleotides matching TRBD2. This CDR3 has 16 residues. Germline V CDR1 and CDR2: KGHDR, SFDVKD. Losses at the gene ends were 4 bases for V and 5 bases for J; bases not matched to a gene: 9. CDR3 coding DNA: TGTGCCACCAGTGAAGGATGGGCGGGGGGGCTAGATACGCAGTATTTT. Translated, it gives CATSEGWAGGLDTQYF.

This sequence joins TRBV27 and TRBJ1-5; D is perhaps TRBD1 (6 bases). The V gene's germline CDR1 is MNHEY and CDR2 SMNVEV (reference sequence). This CDR3 has 14 amino acids. V lost 3 bases, J lost 7 bases, and 13 bases lay in between. The CDR3 loop is CASSFLQGGQPQHF. CDR3 coding DNA: TGTGCCAGCAGTTTCCTACAGGGTGGCCAGCCCCAGCATTTT.

The chain recombines TRBV19 with TRBJ1-1; maybe TRBD1 (6 bases). Trimming stripped 8 bases from V and 0 bases from J, with 16 bases between. The germline gives CDR1 LNHDA, CDR2 SQIVND (reference sequence). This CDR3 is built from 15 residues. Here the CDR3 reads CASGTVTGMNTEAFF. The CDR3 nucleotides are TGTGCCAGTGGTACGGTCACAGGGATGAACACTGAAGCTTTCTTT.

The V call is TRBV9, the J call TRBJ2-1, with TRBD2 as a possible D gene (5 bases). Germline loops: CDR1 SGDLS, CDR2 YYNGEE. The CDR3 has 15 residues. V was clipped by 0 bases and J by 9 bases, with 16 bases between them. CDR3: CASSVGDYTFGEQFF. The CDR3 DNA is TGTGCCAGCAGCGTAGGAGACTACACCTTTGGTGAGCAGTTCTTC.

The chain employs TRBV10-3 and TRBJ2-3, with D possibly TRBD1 on 6 matching bases. Trimming stripped 10 bases from V and 2 bases from J, with 19 bases between. Germline loops: CDR1 ENHRY, CDR2 SYGVKD. CDR3 length: 15 residues. CDR3 DNA: TGTGCCACCATTCCGGGACACTTGGTCACAGATACGCAGTATTTT. Amino acids: CATIPGHLVTDTQYF.

The CDR3 spells CASSSQGLGNSPLHF. In DNA, the CDR3 is TGTGCCAGCAGCTCACAGGGGCTAGGTAATTCACCCCTCCACTTT. V is TRBV7-2 and J is TRBJ1-6; TRBD1 agrees at 7 bases. There are 15 residues in the CDR3. Germline V CDR1 and CDR2: SGHTA, FQGNSA. With V trimmed by 4 bases and J by 6 bases, 6 bases remained unmatched.

This chain joins TRBV5-5 and TRBJ1-1, with a weak D call TRBD1 (5 bases). V gave up 4 bases and J gave up 4 bases, with 8 bases separating them. The CDR3 loop spans 12 amino acids. The V gene's germline CDR1 is SGHKS and CDR2 YYEKEE (reference sequence). CDR3 sequence reads: CASSAQGTEAFF. The CDR3, as DNA: TGTGCCAGCAGCGCTCAGGGCACTGAAGCTTTCTTT.

The chain recombines TRBV18 with TRBJ2-7; maybe TRBD2 (6 bases). V was trimmed by 3 bases and J by 4 bases, leaving 22 bases between them. The CDR3 is 17 amino acids. Germline V gene data show CDR1 as KGHSH and CDR2 as LQKENI. CDR3 bases: TGTGCCAGCTCACCGGGCAAAGAGCGGGCGATTTTTTACGAGCAGTACTTC. Translation: CASSPGKERAIFYEQYF.